Shown below are 8 T cell receptor beta chains from a single sample sequenced in a study of PD-1 blockade in classical Hodgkin lymphoma. TCRdb's copy holds only in-frame clones and misses some; the assay was immunoSEQ multiplex PCR. The repertoire includes about 92,000 clones, more than 80% of them detected once, and over 15% sits in the top ten. Time point noted: cycle 4 day 1 (C4D1), after more than 5 weeks of nivolumab. There was relapse after autologous stem cell transplantation in every patient, and there was variation in brentuximab vedotin exposure. This specimen was peripheral blood mononuclear cells (PBMCs), taken before the fourth cycle of nivolumab. The source is a human donor with classical Hodgkin lymphoma.

The chain has TRBV9 and TRBJ2-5; D unclear. The CDR3 has 12 amino acids. The germline V gene encodes CDR1 SGDLS and CDR2 YYNGEE. Trimming removed 3 bases from V and 5 bases from J, with 8 bases in between. CDR3 sequence: CASSAVGETQYF. The CDR3 DNA reads as TGTGCCAGCAGCGCCGTAGGGGAGACCCAGTACTTC. The full variable domain, in which reference TRBV9 and TRBJ2-5 provide the parts outside the CDR3, is DSGVTQTPKHLITATGQRVTLRCSPRSGDLSVYWYQQSLDQGLQFLIQYYNGEERAKGNILERFSAQQFPDLHSELNLSSLELGDSALYFCASSAVGETQYFGPGTRLLVL.

There are a few counts of this clone. The V gene is TRBV5-1, the J gene TRBJ1-1; weak D call: TRBD1 (5 bases). The germline V and J ends were trimmed by 0 bases and 4 bases, with 10 bases remaining between them. Germline values: CDR1 SGHRS, CDR2 YFSETQ. The CDR3 contains 14 residues. For the CDR3, the DNA is TGCGCCAGCAGCTTGGTTCCGGGACTCACTGAAGCTTTCTTT. Residues: CASSLVPGLTEAFF.

CDR3 nucleotides: TGTGCCAGTAGTATGGTGGGTGGTAGAGGGACTGAAGCTTTCTTT. Residues: CASSMVGGRGTEAFF. The rearrangement links TRBV19 to TRBJ1-1; D not certain. This CDR3 is 15 amino acids long. Trimming cost V 3 bases and J 5 bases, with 16 bases left between them. CDR1 and CDR2 (germline): LNHDA, SQIVND (reference sequence).

The chain recombines TRBV7-9 with TRBJ2-7, with 10 bases lining up with TRBD2. V lost 3 bases and J lost 1; bases outside the gene matches: 3. The CDR3 totals 15 residues. Germline V CDR1 and CDR2: SEHNR, FQNEAQ (reference sequence). As DNA, the CDR3 is TGTGCCAGCAGCTTTGGGACTAGCGCGTCCTACGAGCAGTACTTC. Its translation is CASSFGTSASYEQYF.

The chain links TRBV2 to TRBJ2-2, with 7 bases aligning to TRBD2. V trimming: 10 bases; J trimming: 0 bases; junction bases outside the gene matches: 2. The CDR3 length is 13 residues. Germline CDR1 SNHLY, CDR2 FYNNEI. The CDR3 region is CATAGPNTGELFF. CDR3 sequence (DNA): TGTGCCACAGCGGGACCGAACACCGGGGAGCTGTTTTTT.

V usage is TRBV4-2 and J usage is TRBJ2-1; D is perhaps TRBD2 (5 bases). V was pared by 1 base and J by 4 bases, with 14 bases between. This CDR3 is 16 amino acids long. Germline assignment: CDR1 LGHNA and CDR2 YNFKEQ. CDR3 region: CASSQVASGLYNEQFF. The CDR3 region has the DNA TGTGCCAGCAGCCAAGTAGCGAGCGGCCTTTACAATGAGCAGTTCTTC.

V is TRBV18 and J is TRBJ2-3; tentative D call: TRBD2 (5 bases). The CDR3 totals 15 residues. CDR1 KGHSH and CDR2 LQKENI come from the germline V gene. V dropped 3 bases and J dropped 1 base, with 11 bases sitting between them. The chain's CDR3 is CASSPPGLRTDTQYF. Here the CDR3 DNA reads TGTGCCAGCTCACCGCCTGGACTTCGCACAGATACGCAGTATTTT.

This chain links TRBV19 with TRBJ2-3; the D is unclear. This CDR3 spans 13 amino acids. Germline V gives CDR1 LNHDA, CDR2 SQIVND (reference sequence). V lost 5 bases and J 0 bases, leaving 6 bases between the germline ends. The CDR3 bases are TGTGCCAGTAGTCTACTTAGCACAGATACGCAGTATTTT. Amino acid sequence: CASSLLSTDTQYF.